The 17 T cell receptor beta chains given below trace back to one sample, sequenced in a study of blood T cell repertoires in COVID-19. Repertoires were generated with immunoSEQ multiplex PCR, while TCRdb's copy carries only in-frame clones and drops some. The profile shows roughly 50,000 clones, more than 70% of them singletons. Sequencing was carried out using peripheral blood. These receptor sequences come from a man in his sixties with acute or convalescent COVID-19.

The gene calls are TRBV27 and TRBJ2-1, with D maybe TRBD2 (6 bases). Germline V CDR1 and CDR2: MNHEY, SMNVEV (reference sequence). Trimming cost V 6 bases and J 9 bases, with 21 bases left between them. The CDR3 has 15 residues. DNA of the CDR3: TGTGCCAGCAGCCTCCGTGCCAGGGTGGAGGGTGAGCAGTTCTTC. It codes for CASSLRARVEGEQFF.

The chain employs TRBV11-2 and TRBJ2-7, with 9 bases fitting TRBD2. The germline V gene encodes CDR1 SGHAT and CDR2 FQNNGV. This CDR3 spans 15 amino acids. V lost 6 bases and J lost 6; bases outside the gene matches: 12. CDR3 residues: CASRHPGTSNPEQYF. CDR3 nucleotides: TGTGCCAGCAGGCACCCCGGGACTAGCAACCCCGAGCAGTACTTC.

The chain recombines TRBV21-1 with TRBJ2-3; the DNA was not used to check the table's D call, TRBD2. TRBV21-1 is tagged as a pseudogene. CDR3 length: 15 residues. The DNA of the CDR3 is TGTGCCAGCAGCAAAAGGCGGCGGGCCACAGATACGCAGTATTTT. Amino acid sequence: CASSKRRRATDTQYF.

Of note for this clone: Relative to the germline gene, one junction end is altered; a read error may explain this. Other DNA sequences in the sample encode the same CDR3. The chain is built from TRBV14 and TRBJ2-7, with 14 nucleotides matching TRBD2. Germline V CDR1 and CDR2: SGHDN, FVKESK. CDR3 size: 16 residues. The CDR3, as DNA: TGTGCCAGCAGCCAAGTAGGGACTAGCGGGAGCTTCAAGCAGTATTTC. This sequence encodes CASSQVGTSGSFKQYF.

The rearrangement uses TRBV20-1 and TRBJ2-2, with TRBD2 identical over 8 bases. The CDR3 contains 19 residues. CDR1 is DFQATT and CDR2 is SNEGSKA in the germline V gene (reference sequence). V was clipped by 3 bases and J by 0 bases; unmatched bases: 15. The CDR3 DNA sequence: TGCAGTGCTAGTCATGGACTAGCAGGGTACCTAACGAACACCGGGGAGCTGTTTTTT. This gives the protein CSASHGLAGYLTNTGELFF.

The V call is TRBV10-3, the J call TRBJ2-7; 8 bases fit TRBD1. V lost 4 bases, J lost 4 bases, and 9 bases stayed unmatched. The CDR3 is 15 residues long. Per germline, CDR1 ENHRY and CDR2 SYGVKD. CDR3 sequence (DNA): TGTGCCATCAGTGCCCCCGGGACAGGCCGGTACGAGCAGTACTTC. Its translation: CAISAPGTGRYEQYF.

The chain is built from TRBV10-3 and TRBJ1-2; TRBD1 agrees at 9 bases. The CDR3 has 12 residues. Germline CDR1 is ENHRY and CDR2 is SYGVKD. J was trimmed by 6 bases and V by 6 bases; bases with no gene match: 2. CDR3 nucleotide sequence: TGTGCCATCAGACAGGGGGCGGATGGCTACACCTTC. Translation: CAIRQGADGYTF.

The CDR3 is CASRCRPTSGSHYEQYF. In nucleotides, the CDR3 is TGTGCAAGTCGCTGCCGCCCCACTAGCGGGAGTCACTACGAGCAGTACTTC. V is TRBV12-2 and J is TRBJ2-7; the table's D call, TRBD2, has no DNA check behind it. TRBV12-2 is flagged as a pseudogene. This CDR3 contains 17 residues.

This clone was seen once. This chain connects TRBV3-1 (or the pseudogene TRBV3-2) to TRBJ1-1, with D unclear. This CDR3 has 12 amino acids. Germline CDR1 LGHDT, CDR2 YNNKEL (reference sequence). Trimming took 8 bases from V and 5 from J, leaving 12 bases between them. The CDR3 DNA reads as TGTGCCAGCTCTCGCCGGGGTACTGAAGCTTTCTTT. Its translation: CASSRRGTEAFF.

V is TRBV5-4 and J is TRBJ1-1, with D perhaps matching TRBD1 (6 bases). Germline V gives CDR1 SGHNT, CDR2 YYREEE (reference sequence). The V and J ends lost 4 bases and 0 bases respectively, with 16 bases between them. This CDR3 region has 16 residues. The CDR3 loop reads CASSRDGGGLNTEAFF. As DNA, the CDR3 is TGTGCCAGCAGCCGGGATGGGGGCGGGTTGAACACTGAAGCTTTCTTT.

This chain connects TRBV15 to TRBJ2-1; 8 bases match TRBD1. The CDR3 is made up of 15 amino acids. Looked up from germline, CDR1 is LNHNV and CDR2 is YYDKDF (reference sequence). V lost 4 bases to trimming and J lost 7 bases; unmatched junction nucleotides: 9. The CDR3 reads CATSNRQGLVNEQFF. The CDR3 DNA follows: TGTGCCACCAGCAATCGACAGGGGCTGGTAAATGAGCAGTTCTTC. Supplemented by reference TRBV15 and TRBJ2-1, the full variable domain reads DAMVIQNPRYQVTQFGKPVTLSCSQTLNHNVMYWYQQKSSQAPKLLFHYYDKDFNNEADTPDNFQSRRPNTSFCFLDIRSPGLGDTAMYLCATSNRQGLVNEQFFGPGTRLTVL.

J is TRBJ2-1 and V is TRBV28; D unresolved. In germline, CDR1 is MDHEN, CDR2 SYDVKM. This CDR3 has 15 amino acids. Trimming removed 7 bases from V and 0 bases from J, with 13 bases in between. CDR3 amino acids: CASTETFPSYNEQFF. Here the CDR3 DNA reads TGTGCCAGCACCGAGACATTTCCCTCCTACAATGAGCAGTTCTTC. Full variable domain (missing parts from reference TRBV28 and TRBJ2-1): DVKVTQSSRYLVKRTGEKVFLECVQDMDHENMFWYRQDPGLGLRLIYFSYDVKMKEKGDIPEGYSVSREKKERFSLILESASTNQTSMYLCASTETFPSYNEQFFGPGTRLTVL.

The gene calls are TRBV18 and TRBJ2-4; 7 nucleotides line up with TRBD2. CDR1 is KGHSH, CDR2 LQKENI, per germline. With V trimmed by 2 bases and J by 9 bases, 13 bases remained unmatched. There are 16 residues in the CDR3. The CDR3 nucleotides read TGTGCCAGCTCACCATACGCCGGACTAGTGGGAACCATTCAGTACTTC. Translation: CASSPYAGLVGTIQYF.

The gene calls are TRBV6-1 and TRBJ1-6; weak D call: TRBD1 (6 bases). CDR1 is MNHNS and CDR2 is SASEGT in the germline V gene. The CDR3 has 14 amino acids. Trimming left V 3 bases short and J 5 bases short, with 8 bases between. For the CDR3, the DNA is TGTGCCAGCAGTGAGGACAGCGATAATTCACCCCTCCACTTT. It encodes CASSEDSDNSPLHF.

For the CDR3, the DNA is TGTGCCAGCAGTGTTCGGCAGGACTATGGCTACACCTTC. It codes for CASSVRQDYGYTF. This chain joins TRBV2 and TRBJ1-2, with unresolved D. CDR3 length equals 13 residues. Trimming cost V 4 bases and J 3 bases, with 9 bases left between them. Germline CDR1 reads SNHLY; CDR2 reads FYNNEI.

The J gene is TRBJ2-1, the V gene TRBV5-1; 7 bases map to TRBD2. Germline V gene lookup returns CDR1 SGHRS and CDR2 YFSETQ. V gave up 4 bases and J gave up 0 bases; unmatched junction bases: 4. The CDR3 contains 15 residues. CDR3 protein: CASSGGGSSYNEQFF. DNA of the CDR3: TGCGCCAGCAGCGGCGGGGGTAGCTCCTACAATGAGCAGTTCTTC.

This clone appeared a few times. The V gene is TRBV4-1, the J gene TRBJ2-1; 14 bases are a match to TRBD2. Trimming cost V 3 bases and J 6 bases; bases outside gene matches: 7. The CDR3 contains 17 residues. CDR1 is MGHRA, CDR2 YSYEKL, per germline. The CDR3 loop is CASSHSTSGRARNEQFF. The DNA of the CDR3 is TGCGCCAGCAGCCATTCGACTAGCGGGAGGGCCCGCAATGAGCAGTTCTTC.